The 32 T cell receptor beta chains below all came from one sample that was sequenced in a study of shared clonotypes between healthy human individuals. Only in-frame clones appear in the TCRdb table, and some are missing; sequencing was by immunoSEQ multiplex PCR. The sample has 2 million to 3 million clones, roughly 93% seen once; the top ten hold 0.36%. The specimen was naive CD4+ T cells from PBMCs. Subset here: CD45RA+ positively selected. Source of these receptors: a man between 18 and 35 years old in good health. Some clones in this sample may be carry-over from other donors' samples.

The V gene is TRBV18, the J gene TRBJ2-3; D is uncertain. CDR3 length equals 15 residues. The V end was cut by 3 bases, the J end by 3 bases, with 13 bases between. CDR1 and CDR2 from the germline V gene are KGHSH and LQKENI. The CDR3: CASSPVFDPTDTQYF. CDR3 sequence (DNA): TGTGCCAGCTCACCGGTTTTCGACCCTACAGATACGCAGTATTTT.

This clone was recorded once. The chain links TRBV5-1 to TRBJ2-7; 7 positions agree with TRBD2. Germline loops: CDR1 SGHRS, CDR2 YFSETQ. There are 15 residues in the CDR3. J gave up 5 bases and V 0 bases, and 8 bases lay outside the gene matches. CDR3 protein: CASSLEAGRSHEQYF. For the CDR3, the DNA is TGCGCCAGCAGCTTGGAAGCGGGGAGGTCCCACGAGCAGTACTTC.

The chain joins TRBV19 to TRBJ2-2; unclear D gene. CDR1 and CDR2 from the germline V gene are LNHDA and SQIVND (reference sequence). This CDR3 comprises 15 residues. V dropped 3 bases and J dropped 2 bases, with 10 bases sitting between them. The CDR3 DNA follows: TGTGCCAGTAGTATGCTAGGCGCTAACACCGGGGAGCTGTTTTTT. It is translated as CASSMLGANTGELFF.

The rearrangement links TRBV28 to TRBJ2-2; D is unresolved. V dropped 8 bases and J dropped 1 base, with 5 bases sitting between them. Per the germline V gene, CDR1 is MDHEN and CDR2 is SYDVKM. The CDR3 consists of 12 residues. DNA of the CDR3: TGTGCCAGCCACAAGAACACCGGGGAGCTGTTTTTT. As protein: CASHKNTGELFF.

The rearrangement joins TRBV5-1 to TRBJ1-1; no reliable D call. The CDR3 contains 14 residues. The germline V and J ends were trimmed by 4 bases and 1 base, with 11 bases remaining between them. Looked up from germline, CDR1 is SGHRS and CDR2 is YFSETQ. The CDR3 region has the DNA TGCGCCAGCAGCCCGTCCGGGAGGAACACTGAAGCTTTCTTT. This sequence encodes CASSPSGRNTEAFF.

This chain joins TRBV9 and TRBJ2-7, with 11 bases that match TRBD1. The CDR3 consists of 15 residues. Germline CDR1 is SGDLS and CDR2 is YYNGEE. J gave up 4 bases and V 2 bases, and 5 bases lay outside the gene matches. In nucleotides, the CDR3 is TGTGCCAGCAGCGTCGAAGGGACAGGGGGTTACGAGCAGTACTTC. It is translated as CASSVEGTGGYEQYF.

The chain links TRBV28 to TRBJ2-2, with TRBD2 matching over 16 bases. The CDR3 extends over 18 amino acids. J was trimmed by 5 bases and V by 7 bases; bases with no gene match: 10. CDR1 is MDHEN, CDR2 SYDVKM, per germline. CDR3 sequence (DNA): TGTGCCAGCACCTCCTGGGGACTAGCGGGAGGGTATACCGGGGAGCTGTTTTTT. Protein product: CASTSWGLAGGYTGELFF.

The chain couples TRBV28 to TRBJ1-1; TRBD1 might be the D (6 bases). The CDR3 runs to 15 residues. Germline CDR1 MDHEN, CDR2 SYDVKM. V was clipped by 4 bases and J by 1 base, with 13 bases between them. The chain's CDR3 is CASSYQGPRNTEAFF. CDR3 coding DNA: TGTGCCAGCAGTTATCAGGGGCCCAGGAACACTGAAGCTTTCTTT.

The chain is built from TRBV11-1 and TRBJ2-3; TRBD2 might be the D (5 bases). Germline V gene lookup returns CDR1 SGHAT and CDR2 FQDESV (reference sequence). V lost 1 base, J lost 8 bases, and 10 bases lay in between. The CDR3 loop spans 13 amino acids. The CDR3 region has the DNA TGTGCCAGCAGCTTAGAATTGGGAGTTACGCAGTATTTT. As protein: CASSLELGVTQYF.

DNA of the CDR3: TGTGCCAGCAGCTCCAGGAGAAGTAATCAGCCCCAGCATTTT. Amino acids: CASSSRRSNQPQHF. The gene calls are TRBV13 and TRBJ1-5; D remains ambiguous. The CDR3 loop spans 14 amino acids. V was pared by 4 bases and J by 4 bases, with 11 bases between. The germline gives CDR1 PRHDT, CDR2 FYEKMQ (reference sequence).

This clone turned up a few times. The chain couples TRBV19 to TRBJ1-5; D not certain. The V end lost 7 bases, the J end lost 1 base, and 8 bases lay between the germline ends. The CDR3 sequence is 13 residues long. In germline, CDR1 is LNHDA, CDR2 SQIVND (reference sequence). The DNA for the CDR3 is TGTGCCAGTACCACCTTGAGCAATCAGCCCCAGCATTTT. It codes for CASTTLSNQPQHF. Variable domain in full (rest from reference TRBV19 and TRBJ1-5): DGGITQSPKYLFRKEGQNVTLSCEQNLNHDAMYWYRQDPGQGLRLIYYSQIVNDFQKGDIAEGYSVSREKKESFPLTVTSAQKNPTAFYLCASTTLSNQPQHFGDGTRLSIL.

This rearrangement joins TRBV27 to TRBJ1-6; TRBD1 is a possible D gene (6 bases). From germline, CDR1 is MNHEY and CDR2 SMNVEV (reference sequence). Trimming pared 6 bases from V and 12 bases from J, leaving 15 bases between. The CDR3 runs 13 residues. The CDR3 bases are TGTGCCAGCAGGGGTACAGGGTTTCTACCCCTCCACTTT. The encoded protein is CASRGTGFLPLHF.

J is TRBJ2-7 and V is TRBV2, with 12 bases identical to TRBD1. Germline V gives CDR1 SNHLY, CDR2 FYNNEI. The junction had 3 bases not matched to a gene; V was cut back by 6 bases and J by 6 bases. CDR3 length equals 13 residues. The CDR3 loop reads CASRGTGGSEQYF. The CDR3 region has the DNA TGTGCCAGCAGGGGGACAGGGGGCTCCGAGCAGTACTTC.

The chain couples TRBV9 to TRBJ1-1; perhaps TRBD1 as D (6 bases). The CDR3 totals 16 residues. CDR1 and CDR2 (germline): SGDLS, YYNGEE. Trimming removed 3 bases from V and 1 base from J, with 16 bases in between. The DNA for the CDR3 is TGTGCCAGCAGCGCCCAACGTCGGGGACAGAACACTGAAGCTTTCTTT. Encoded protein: CASSAQRRGQNTEAFF.

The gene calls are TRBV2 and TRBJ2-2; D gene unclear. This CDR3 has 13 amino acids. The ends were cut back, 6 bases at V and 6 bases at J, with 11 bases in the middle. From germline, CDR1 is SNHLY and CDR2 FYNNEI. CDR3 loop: CASSREPPGELFF. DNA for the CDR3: TGTGCCAGCAGCCGCGAGCCCCCCGGGGAGCTGTTTTTT. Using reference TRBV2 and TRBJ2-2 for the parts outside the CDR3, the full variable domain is EPEVTQTPSHQVTQMGQEVILRCVPISNHLYFYWYRQILGQKVEFLVSFYNNEISEKSEIFDDQFSVERPDGSNFTLKIRSTKLEDSAMYFCASSREPPGELFFGEGSRLTVL.

As DNA, the CDR3 is TGTGCCAGCAGTGATTTCCAATGGGAAGCTTTCTTT. Its translation: CASSDFQWEAFF. This rearrangement joins TRBV2 to TRBJ1-1; D is uncertain. Per the germline V gene, CDR1 is SNHLY and CDR2 is FYNNEI. The CDR3 consists of 12 residues. Deletions cut 3 bases from V and 8 bases from J, with 10 bases between.

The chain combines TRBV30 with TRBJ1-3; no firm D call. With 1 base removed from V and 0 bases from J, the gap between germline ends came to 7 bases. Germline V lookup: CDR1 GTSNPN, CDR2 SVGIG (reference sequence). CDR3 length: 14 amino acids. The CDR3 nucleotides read TGTGCCTGGAGTGAAGGGAGCTCTGGAAACACCATATATTTT. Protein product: CAWSEGSSGNTIYF.

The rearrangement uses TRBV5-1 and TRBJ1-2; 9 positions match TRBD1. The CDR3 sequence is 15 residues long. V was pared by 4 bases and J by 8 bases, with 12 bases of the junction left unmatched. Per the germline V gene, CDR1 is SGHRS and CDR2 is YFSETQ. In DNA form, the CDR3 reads TGCGCCAGCAGCACGGGGACAGGGCCTGGGTGGGGCTACACCTTC. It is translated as CASSTGTGPGWGYTF.

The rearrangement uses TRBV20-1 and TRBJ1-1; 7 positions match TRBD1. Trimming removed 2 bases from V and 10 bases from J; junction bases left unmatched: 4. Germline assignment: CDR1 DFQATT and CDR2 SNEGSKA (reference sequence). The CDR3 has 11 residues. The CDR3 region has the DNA TGCAGTGCTAGAAAGACAGGGCGAGCTTTCTTT. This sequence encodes CSARKTGRAFF.

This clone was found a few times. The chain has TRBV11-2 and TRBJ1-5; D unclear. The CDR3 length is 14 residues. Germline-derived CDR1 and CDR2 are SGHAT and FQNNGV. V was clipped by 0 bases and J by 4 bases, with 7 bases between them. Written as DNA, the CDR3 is TGTGCCAGCAGCTTAGATCGATGGAATCAGCCCCAGCATTTT. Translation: CASSLDRWNQPQHF.

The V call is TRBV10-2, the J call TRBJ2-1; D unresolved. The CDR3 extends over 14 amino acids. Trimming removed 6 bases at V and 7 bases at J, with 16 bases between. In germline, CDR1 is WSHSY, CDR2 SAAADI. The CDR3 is CASRTLYPVNEQFF. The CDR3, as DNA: TGCGCCAGCAGGACACTTTATCCAGTGAATGAGCAGTTCTTC.

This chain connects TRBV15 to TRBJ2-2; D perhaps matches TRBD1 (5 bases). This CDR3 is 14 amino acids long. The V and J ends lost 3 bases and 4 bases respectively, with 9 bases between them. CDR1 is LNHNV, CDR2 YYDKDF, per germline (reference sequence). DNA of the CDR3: TGTGCCACCAGCAGTCGACAGACCACCGGGGAGCTGTTTTTT. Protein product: CATSSRQTTGELFF.

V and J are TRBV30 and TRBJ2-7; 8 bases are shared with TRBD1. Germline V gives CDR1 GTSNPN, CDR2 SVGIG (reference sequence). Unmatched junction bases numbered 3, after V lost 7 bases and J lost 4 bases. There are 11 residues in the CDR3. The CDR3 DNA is TGTGCCTACAACAGGGGGTACGAGCAGTACTTC. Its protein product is CAYNRGYEQYF. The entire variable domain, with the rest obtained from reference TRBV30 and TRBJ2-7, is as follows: SQTIHQWPATLVQPVGSPLSLECTVEGTSNPNLYWYRQAAGRGLQLLFYSVGIGQISSEVPQNLSASRPQDRQFILSSKKLLLSDSGFYLCAYNRGYEQYFGPGTRLTVT.

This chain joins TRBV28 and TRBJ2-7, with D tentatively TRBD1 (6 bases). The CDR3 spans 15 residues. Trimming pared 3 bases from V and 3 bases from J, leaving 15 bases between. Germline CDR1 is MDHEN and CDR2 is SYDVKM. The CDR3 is CASSLAGARDYEQYF. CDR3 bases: TGTGCCAGCAGTTTGGCAGGGGCCAGAGACTACGAGCAGTACTTC.

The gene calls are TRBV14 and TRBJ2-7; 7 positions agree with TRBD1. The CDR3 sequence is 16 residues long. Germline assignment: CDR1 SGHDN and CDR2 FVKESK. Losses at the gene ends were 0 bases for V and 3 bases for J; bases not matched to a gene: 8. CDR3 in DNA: TGTGCCAGCAGCCAAGACTTCGGGACAGCGATCTACGAGCAGTACTTC. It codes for CASSQDFGTAIYEQYF.

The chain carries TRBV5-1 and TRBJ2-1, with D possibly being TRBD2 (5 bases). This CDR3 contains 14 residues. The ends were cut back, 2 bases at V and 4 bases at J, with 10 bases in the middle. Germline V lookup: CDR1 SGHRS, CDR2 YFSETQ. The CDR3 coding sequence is TGCGCCAGCAGCTTTAGTCGAGGGTACAATGAGCAGTTCTTC. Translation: CASSFSRGYNEQFF.

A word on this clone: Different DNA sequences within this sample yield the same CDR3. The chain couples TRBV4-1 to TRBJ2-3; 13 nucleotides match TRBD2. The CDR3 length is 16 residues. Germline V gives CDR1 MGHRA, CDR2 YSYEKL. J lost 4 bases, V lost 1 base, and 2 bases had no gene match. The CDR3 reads CASSQGLAGGADTQYF. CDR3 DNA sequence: TGCGCCAGCAGCCAAGGACTAGCGGGAGGAGCAGATACGCAGTATTTT.

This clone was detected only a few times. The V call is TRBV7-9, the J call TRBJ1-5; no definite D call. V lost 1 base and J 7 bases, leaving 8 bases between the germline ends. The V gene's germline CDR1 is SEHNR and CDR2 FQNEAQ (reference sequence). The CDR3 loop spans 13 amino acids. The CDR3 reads CASSLDPEQPQHF. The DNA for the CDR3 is TGTGCCAGCAGCTTAGACCCGGAGCAGCCCCAGCATTTT.

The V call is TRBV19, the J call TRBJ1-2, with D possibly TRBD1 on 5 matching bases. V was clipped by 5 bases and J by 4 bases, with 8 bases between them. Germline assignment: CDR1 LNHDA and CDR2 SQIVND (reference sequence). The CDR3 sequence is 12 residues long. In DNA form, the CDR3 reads TGTGCCAGTAGTCGGGGCTTCTATGGCTACACCTTC. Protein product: CASSRGFYGYTF.

The CDR3 sequence is CASSSRDRVFSGANVLTF. The CDR3 coding sequence is TGTGCCAGCAGCTCCCGGGACAGGGTTTTTTCTGGGGCCAACGTCCTGACTTTC. V is TRBV11-1 and J is TRBJ2-6; 9 nucleotides match TRBD1. The germline V gene has CDR1 SGHAT and CDR2 FQDESV (reference sequence). With V trimmed by 4 bases and J by 1 base, 8 bases remained unmatched. This CDR3 contains 18 residues.

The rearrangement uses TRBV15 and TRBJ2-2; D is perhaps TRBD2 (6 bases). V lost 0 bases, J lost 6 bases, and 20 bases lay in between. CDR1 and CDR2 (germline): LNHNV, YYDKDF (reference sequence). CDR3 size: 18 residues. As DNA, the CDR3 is TGTGCCACCAGCAGAGATGATATCCCGCGGGAAATATCCGGGGAGCTGTTTTTT. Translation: CATSRDDIPREISGELFF.

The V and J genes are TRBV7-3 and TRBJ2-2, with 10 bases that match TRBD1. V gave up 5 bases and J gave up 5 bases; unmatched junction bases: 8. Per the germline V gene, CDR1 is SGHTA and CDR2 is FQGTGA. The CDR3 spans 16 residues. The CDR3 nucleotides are TGTGCCAGCAGCGTCAGACAGGGGGCGCAAACCGGGGAGCTGTTTTTT. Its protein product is CASSVRQGAQTGELFF.